This TCR beta chain was sequenced in a study of blood T cell repertoires in COVID-19. Authors' data handling: Reference gene primer amplification gave estimated nucleated cell counts. Only in-frame clones appear in the TCRdb table, and some are missing; sequencing was by immunoSEQ multiplex PCR. V, J and clone size are those of that table, while D and trimming were read from the DNA. The table has about 60,000 clones, 65% to 85% seen once. Germline-derived CDR1 and CDR2 are KGHSH and LQKENI. CDR3 length equals 17 residues. The V end lost 0 bases, the J end lost 0 bases, and 14 bases lay between the germline ends.

V and J are TRBV18 and TRBJ1-1; D remains unclear. The TCR originated in a human donor in a cohort sampled during active COVID-19. Sequences were obtained from peripheral blood. CDR3 protein: CASSPPLGAVMNTEAFF. DNA of the CDR3: TGTGCCAGCTCACCACCCCTAGGAGCAGTCATGAACACTGAAGCTTTCTTT.